This TCR beta chain is from a study of cytomegalovirus exposure and HLA in healthy donors (dated by TCRdb to about 2017). Notes on the research overall: An earlier analysis of roughly 630 of the donors reported more than 250 Gb of sequence data and roughly 110 million unique TCR beta sequences from 150 million to 200 million T cells. Roughly 320 gigabases of sequencing data and approximately 91 million unique TCR sequences made up an early release that covered roughly 670 HLA-typed donors. Of the 350 to 450 genotyped donors, approximately 83% fell in the genetic ancestry cluster associated with self-reported Caucasian donors. The study was designed to test whether signatures of past pathogen exposure could be identified by cataloging public T cell receptors. The T cell repertoires of about 700 subjects were profiled by immunosequencing and related to cytomegalovirus serostatus. A separate validation cohort of approximately 130 different subjects was used in addition to the roughly 670-subject first cohort. To predict cytomegalovirus infection status, the study combined high-throughput TCR immunosequencing, statistical association of individual TCRs with disease status, and machine learning. A later analysis re-examined previously published TCR beta repertoires from more than 650 donors and added high-resolution HLA genotyping to investigate patterns of TCR occurrence. Rather than using new phenotypic data, the later analysis identified candidate immune exposures from TCR beta sequences and from how often those sequences occurred across donors. To decide whether each TCR beta V gene segment behaved as functional or pseudogenic, an earlier analysis of some 600 of the donors relied on high-throughput TCR beta sequencing. Alongside the repertoire data, information on donor age, sex, ethnicity and CMV serostatus was compiled. A later genetic analysis took genome-wide SNP genotypes for about three fifths of the 666 donors and used that subset as a discovery cohort. All discovery cohort repertoires had been generated using a single sequencing platform. Both class I and class II loci were covered by HLA typing, at four-digit resolution. Typing coverage differed by locus: A, B, C, DRB1 and DQB1 were typed in about 620-640 donors, DQA1 in around 500, DPA1 in some 610, and DPB1 in around 490. Roughly five DR-DQ haplotypes were handled as single units for association and clustering, since linkage in the cohort was strong. Among some 410 genotyped donors of the cohort, an average of around 240,000 unique TCR beta nucleotide sequences were sequenced per donor, about a sixth of them non-productive. What the work shows at the level of the full study, not this receptor alone: A cluster of highly shared sequence variants was judged likely to be a technical artifact of the sequencing pipeline. In a later analysis, most CMV-associated TCR beta chains were found to appear HLA-restricted, with HLA associations seemingly driven largely by CMV exposure. Immune exposure information for the cohort was limited to CMV serostatus. A later analysis reported that several top co-occurrence clusters appeared linked to parvovirus B19, influenza, CMV and Epstein-Barr virus. Across donors, most TCR sequences were observed very rarely, whereas some public TCRs were present in many individuals. In a later genetic analysis, a missense DCLRE1C variant was associated with V-gene and J-gene trimming of TCR beta chains, and the association was replicated in an independent cohort. Correlated functional status among segregating V segments might reflect linkage disequilibrium, but an unknown experimental factor could not be ruled out. Strong co-occurrence of HLA alleles, especially DR and DQ, made assigning TCR associations to individual alleles difficult. The presence/absence analyses assumed that sequencing depth was roughly uniform across donors, and that assumption may not be true. In vitro tests confirmed that three of the cytomegalovirus-associated TCR beta chains recognize cytomegalovirus antigens. The earlier analysis of some 540 of the donors excluded about 16 rarely observed V segments, including chromosome 9 orphons, because counts were too low. According to a later genetic analysis, donors in an Asian-associated ancestry cluster had fewer N-insertions in productive TCRs than the approximately 650-donor mean. In both the original and validation cohorts, the classifier was reported to diagnose cytomegalovirus status with high specificity and sensitivity. In a later analysis, HLA-associated TCR beta chains showed more clonal expansion and lower generation probabilities than non-associated chains that were equally common. A further reported finding was that TCR beta sequences accurately predicted the HLA-A and HLA-B alleles for most subjects in the first cohort. In an earlier analysis of over 550 of the donors, most TCR beta V segments were observed in productive rearrangements about 87% or about 30% of the time, broadly matching IMGT annotations. In a later analysis, the rate of TCR association differed among HLA loci, with DRB1 alleles having the most associated TCRs and HLA-C alleles having the fewest. Because HLA typing was unavailable for some donors at each locus, only the typed subset was used in association tests. The authors suggested that the approach could potentially be extended to other disease states and immunological phenotypes. The study gave a list of roughly 150 TCR beta chains associated with cytomegalovirus. In a later analysis, some 18,000 TCR beta sequences were associated with specific HLA alleles at a false discovery rate of 0.05. In this cohort, only TCR beta chains were sequenced, and detectable features were limited by the absence of alpha or paired-chain data. Some IMGT-functional V segments, including TRBV6-2 and TRBV6-3, could not be distinguished by the 87-base-pair reads and were therefore excluded.

The cohort comprised 670 or so healthy bone marrow donors. All cohort members were sampled while nominally healthy, although unrecorded immune exposures were likely present. The donor tested CMV seronegative and was one of the 352 seronegative cohort members. A peripheral blood sample was provided by each donor, and peripheral blood mononuclear cells were used for TCR beta sequencing. The Qiagen DNeasy Blood Extraction Kit was used to extract genomic DNA from the blood cell samples. Clipping removes 6 bases from V and 2 bases from J, with 6 as the unmatched junction base count. From the germline V gene, CDR1 is MNHEY and CDR2 is SVGAGI. The CDR3 sequence holds 14 residues, the cysteine and phenylalanine included. Of all the DNA, just the CDR3 is kept, 42 bases in frame from base 1. Library preparation was by the immunoSEQ multiplex PCR assay. The multiplex PCR relied on a mix of 60 forward primers for TCR Vbeta segments and 13 reverse primers for TCR Jbeta segments. A multiplex PCR assay on genomic DNA amplified the CDR3 region of rearranged TCR beta genes. Amplified TCR beta libraries were sequenced as 87-base-pair reads on the Illumina HiSeq System. Regarding the original processing steps: A later analysis tallied around 87 million unique TCR beta chains across the 640 or so repertoires, and around 12 million of those chains were shared by two or more donors. A nearest-neighbor algorithm error-corrected the raw reads and collapsed the reads into unique sequences, merging closely related sequences to remove PCR and sequencing errors. To assign V, D and J gene segments, CDR3 sequences were aligned to IMGT reference sequences. For a sequence to be retained, a match of at least six nucleotides was required to both a V gene segment and a J gene segment. A rearrangement counted as productive if the CDR3 had no stop codons and remained in frame with V and J, and every other rearrangement counted as non-productive. Following IMGT convention, CDR3 was defined as the stretch from the second conserved V-encoded cysteine to the conserved J-encoded phenylalanine. Sequences without an unambiguous match to a single V gene segment were excluded from the earlier analysis of about 640 of the donors. In an earlier analysis of approximately 590 of the donors, V segments were called functional above 56.7% productive rearrangements and were called segregating when the between-donor standard deviation exceeded 5%. A statistical classification framework was developed to diagnose cytomegalovirus status using the catalog of TCR beta chain sequences. A later analysis assigned V and J genes by comparing TCR nucleotide sequences with IMGT/GENE-DB human TR gene sequences. The TCRdist pipeline was used in a later analysis to assign CDR3 sequences and most-parsimonious VDJ recombination scenarios. A later analysis defined each TCR beta chain by its CDR3 amino acid sequence plus V-gene family, and excluded reads lacking a unique V-gene family. As a way to deal with suspected cross-contamination and a sequencing artifact, a later analysis dropped more than 500 nucleotide sequences that were highly shared and had low generation probability. For each public chain, a later analysis derived a clonal expansion index from normalized ranks of inferred template counts within each repertoire. In a later analysis, generation probabilities were computed using a VDJ recombination model fitted to out-of-frame rearrangements, and the results were checked against IGoR. In a later analysis, hypergeometric tests were used to score TCR-TCR, TCR-HLA and TCR-CMV co-occurrence, with a repertoire-size bias correction applied to TCR pairs. False discovery rates were estimated in a later analysis by permuting HLA or CMV assignments 20 times. In a later analysis, co-occurring TCRs were grouped using DBSCAN, and TCRdist sequence similarity was added for clustering within HLA-allele-positive subsets. For co-occurrence clustering, repertoires with fewer than 30,000 or more than 120,000 public chains were excluded, along with roughly 5 repertoires with anomalous nucleotide sharing. The table was pulled from immuneACCESS by TCRdb, which kept in-frame rearrangements only. Such tables lose some clones; where checked, under half of the loss comes from unresolved V genes, and the rest has no known cause. For V, J and clone size, that table is used; D and trimming come from the DNA. This sample comprises approximately 120,000 clones, roughly 74% of them detected only once. Together, the top ten hold less than 4.5% of the sample.

In regard to this clone: Its binding antigen is unknown. Per-nucleotide qualities are absent, and no much larger clonotype sits a single base away.

The receptor was isolated from a man between 35 and 55 years old in good health and CMV-seronegative. Sequencing was carried out using PBMCs. The chain uses TRBV6-5 and TRBJ2-7; TRBD1 fits 8 bases in the junction. The nucleotides are TGTGCCAGCAGGCCGACAGGGGTTCCCTACGAGCAGTACTTC. Translated, it reads CASRPTGVPYEQYF.